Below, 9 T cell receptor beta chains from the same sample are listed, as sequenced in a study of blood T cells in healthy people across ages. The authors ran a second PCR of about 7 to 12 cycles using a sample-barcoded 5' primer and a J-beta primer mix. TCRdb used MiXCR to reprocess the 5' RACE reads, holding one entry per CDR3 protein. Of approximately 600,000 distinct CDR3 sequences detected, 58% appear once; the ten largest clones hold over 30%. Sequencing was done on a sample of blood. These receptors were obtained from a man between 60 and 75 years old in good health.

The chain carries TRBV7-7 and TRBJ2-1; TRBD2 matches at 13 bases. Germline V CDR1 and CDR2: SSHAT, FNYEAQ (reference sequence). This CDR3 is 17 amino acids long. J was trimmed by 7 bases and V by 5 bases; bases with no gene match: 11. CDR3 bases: TGTGCCAGCAGCCAAAGACTAGCGGGGGGCGGTCCGAATGAGCAGTTCTTC. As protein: CASSQRLAGGGPNEQFF.

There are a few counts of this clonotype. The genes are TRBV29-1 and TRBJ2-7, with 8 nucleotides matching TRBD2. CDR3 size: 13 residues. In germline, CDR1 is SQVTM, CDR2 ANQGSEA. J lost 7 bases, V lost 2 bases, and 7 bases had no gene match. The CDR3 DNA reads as TGCAGCGTTGAAACTAGCGGTTCGGAAGAGCAGTACTTC. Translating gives CSVETSGSEEQYF.

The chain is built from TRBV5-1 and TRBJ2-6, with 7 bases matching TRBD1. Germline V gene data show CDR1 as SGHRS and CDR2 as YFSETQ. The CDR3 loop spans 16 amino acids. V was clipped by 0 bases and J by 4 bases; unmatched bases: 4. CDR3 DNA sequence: TGCGCCAGCAGCTTGGCACAGGGGCCCGGGGCCAACGTCCTGACTTTC. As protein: CASSLAQGPGANVLTF.

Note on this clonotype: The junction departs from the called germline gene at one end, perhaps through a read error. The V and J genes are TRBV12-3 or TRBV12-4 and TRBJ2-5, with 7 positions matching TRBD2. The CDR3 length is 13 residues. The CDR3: CASNDGGGEAQYF. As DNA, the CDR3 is TGTGCCAGCAATGATGGGGGGGGAGAGGCCCAGTACTTC.

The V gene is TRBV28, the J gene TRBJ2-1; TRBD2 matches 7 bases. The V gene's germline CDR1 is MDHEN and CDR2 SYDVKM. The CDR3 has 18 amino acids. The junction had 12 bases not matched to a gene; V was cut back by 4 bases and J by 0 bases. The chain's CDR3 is CASSSPGGRAHSYNEQFF. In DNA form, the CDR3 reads TGTGCCAGCAGTTCCCCGGGAGGACGGGCACACTCCTACAATGAGCAGTTCTTC.

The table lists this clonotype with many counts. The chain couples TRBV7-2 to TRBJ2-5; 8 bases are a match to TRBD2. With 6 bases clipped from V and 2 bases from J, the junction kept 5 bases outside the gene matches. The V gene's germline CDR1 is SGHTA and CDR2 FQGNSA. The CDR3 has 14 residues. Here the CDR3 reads CASSLQRGQETQYF. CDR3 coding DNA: TGTGCCAGCAGTCTCCAGCGGGGGCAAGAGACCCAGTACTTC.

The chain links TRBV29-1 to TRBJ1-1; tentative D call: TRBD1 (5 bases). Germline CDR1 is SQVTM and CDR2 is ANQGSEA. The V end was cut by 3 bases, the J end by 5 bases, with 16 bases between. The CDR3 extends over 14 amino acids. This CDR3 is CSVDVTRGNTEAFF. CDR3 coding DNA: TGCAGCGTTGATGTCACCCGGGGGAATACTGAAGCTTTCTTT.

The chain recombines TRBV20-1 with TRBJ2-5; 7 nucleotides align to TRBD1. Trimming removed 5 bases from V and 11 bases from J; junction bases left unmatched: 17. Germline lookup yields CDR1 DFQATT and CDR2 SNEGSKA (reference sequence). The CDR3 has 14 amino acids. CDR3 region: CSAGRTGLRNEQYF. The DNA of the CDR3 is TGCAGTGCTGGAAGGACAGGACTGAGGAATGAGCAGTACTTC.

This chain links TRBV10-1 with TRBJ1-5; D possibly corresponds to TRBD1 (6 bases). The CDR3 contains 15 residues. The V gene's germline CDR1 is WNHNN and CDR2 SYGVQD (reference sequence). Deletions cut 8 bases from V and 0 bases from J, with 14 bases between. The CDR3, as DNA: TGCGCCAGCGGGAGACAGGACTATAGCAATCAGCCCCAGCATTTT. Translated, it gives CASGRQDYSNQPQHF.